This is a list of T cell receptor beta chains from one sample in a study of regulatory dendritic cells for organ transplantation. Their target antigens are unknown. Generated by immunoSEQ multiplex PCR, the TCRdb table keeps only in-frame clones and is missing some. Here the sample spans around 4,900 clones, about 70% being singletons. Sequencing used memory CD8+ T cells from blood cultured with regulatory dendritic cells. The receptors shown here come from a human donor in good health. CDR3s include the opening cysteine and the closing phenylalanine or tryptophan. The order of the fields is D gene, clone size, V gene, J gene, CDR3 protein, CDR3 DNA. D genes are given only for firm matches. Clone size, where shown, is once, few, many, or a class for clones that have expanded.

d_call: TRBD2
clone_size: NA
v_call: TRBV9
j_call: TRBJ2-3
cdr3_aa: CASSVALAATDTQYF
cdr3_nt: TGTGCCAGCAGCGTAGCACTAGCGGCCACAGATACGCAGTATTTT

d_call: NA
clone_size: NA
v_call: TRBV19
j_call: TRBJ1-1
cdr3_aa: CASSIEMNTEAFF
cdr3_nt: TGTGCCAGTAGTATAGAAATGAACACTGAAGCTTTCTTT

d_call: TRBD2
clone_size: once
v_call: TRBV4-3
j_call: TRBJ2-1
cdr3_aa: CASSQELAEYNEQFF
cdr3_nt: TGCGCCAGCAGCCAAGAACTAGCGGAGTACAATGAGCAGTTCTTC

d_call: NA
clone_size: NA
v_call: TRBV9
j_call: TRBJ2-7
cdr3_aa: CASSVAEGGNWEQYF
cdr3_nt: TGTGCCAGCAGCGTAGCTGAGGGGGGTAATTGGGAGCAGTACTTC

d_call: NA
clone_size: NA
v_call: TRBV7-2
j_call: TRBJ2-7
cdr3_aa: CASSFPSGGVQQYF
cdr3_nt: TGTGCCAGCAGCTTCCCAAGTGGAGGGGTACAGCAGTACTTC

d_call: NA
clone_size: NA
v_call: TRBV4-2
j_call: TRBJ1-3
cdr3_aa: CASSQDFRNSGNTIYF
cdr3_nt: TGTGCCAGCAGCCAAGATTTTCGGAATTCTGGAAACACCATATATTTT

d_call: NA
clone_size: NA
v_call: TRBV23-1
j_call: TRBJ1-2
cdr3_aa: CASSQPDRNYGYTF
cdr3_nt: TGCGCCAGCAGTCAACCGGACAGAAACTATGGCTACACCTTC

d_call: NA
clone_size: NA
v_call: TRBV10-3
j_call: TRBJ2-2
cdr3_aa: CAISEVPRRTTGELFF
cdr3_nt: TGTGCCATCAGTGAGGTGCCAAGGCGGACCACCGGGGAGCTGTTTTTT

d_call: TRBD1
clone_size: few
v_call: TRBV23-1
j_call: TRBJ1-5
cdr3_aa: CASSRDRGGQPQHF
cdr3_nt: TGCGCCAGCAGTCGGGACAGGGGTGGTCAGCCCCAGCATTTT

d_call: TRBD1
clone_size: NA
v_call: TRBV6-1
j_call: TRBJ1-2
cdr3_aa: CASSVSDSGTGDGYTF
cdr3_nt: TGTGCCAGCAGTGTCTCGGACTCCGGGACAGGGGATGGCTACACCTTC

d_call: NA
clone_size: NA
v_call: TRBV6-4
j_call: TRBJ2-6
cdr3_aa: CASSKDGGSGANVLTF
cdr3_nt: TGTGCCAGCAGTAAAGACGGGGGCTCTGGGGCCAACGTCCTGACTTTC

d_call: NA
clone_size: NA
v_call: TRBV11-2
j_call: TRBJ2-3
cdr3_aa: CASSLSLPDTQYF
cdr3_nt: TGTGCCAGCAGCTTAAGTCTCCCAGATACGCAGTATTTT

d_call: TRBD1
clone_size: NA
v_call: TRBV30
j_call: TRBJ1-2
cdr3_aa: CAWSYRGIPYGYTF
cdr3_nt: TGTGCCTGGAGTTACAGGGGGATACCATATGGCTACACCTTC

d_call: NA
clone_size: NA
v_call: TRBV7-6
j_call: TRBJ2-3
cdr3_aa: CASSSRDTDTQYF
cdr3_nt: TGTGCCAGCAGCTCTAGGGACACAGATACGCAGTATTTT

d_call: NA
clone_size: NA
v_call: TRBV18
j_call: TRBJ1-3
cdr3_aa: CASSPTAEGNTIYF
cdr3_nt: TGTGCCAGCTCACCTACGGCAGAGGGAAACACCATATATTTT

d_call: NA
clone_size: few
v_call: TRBV7-9
j_call: TRBJ1-1
cdr3_aa: CASSLVGGDTEAFF
cdr3_nt: TGTGCCAGCAGCTTAGTCGGAGGAGACACTGAAGCTTTCTTT

d_call: TRBD1
clone_size: NA
v_call: TRBV7-9
j_call: TRBJ2-7
cdr3_aa: CASSSIGQGAGAYEQYF
cdr3_nt: TGTGCCAGCAGCTCCATAGGACAGGGGGCAGGGGCCTACGAGCAGTACTTC

d_call: NA
clone_size: NA
v_call: TRBV11-3
j_call: TRBJ2-1
cdr3_aa: CASSFRTYNEQFF
cdr3_nt: TGTGCCAGCAGCTTCAGGACTTACAATGAGCAGTTCTTC

d_call: TRBD2
clone_size: NA
v_call: TRBV11-2
j_call: TRBJ2-3
cdr3_aa: CASSHGGYTDTQYF
cdr3_nt: TGTGCCAGCAGCCACGGGGGGTACACAGATACGCAGTATTTT

d_call: NA
clone_size: NA
v_call: TRBV6-5
j_call: TRBJ2-1
cdr3_aa: CASSYSSGEMVNEQFF
cdr3_nt: TGTGCCAGCAGTTACTCTTCCGGGGAGATGGTGAATGAGCAGTTCTTC

d_call: TRBD2
clone_size: NA
v_call: TRBV11-2
j_call: TRBJ2-2
cdr3_aa: CASSSRDGGAKVTGELFF
cdr3_nt: TGTGCCAGCAGTTCCCGCGACGGGGGGGCTAAGGTCACCGGGGAGCTGTTTTTT

d_call: NA
clone_size: NA
v_call: TRBV4-2
j_call: TRBJ1-1
cdr3_aa: CASSQDKGKGGTEAFF
cdr3_nt: TGTGCCAGCAGCCAAGATAAGGGGAAGGGAGGCACTGAAGCTTTCTTT

d_call: TRBD2
clone_size: NA
v_call: TRBV18
j_call: TRBJ2-3
cdr3_aa: CASSPADRDTSGGALDTQYF
cdr3_nt: TGTGCCAGCTCACCCGCGGACAGGGATACTAGCGGGGGGGCCTTGGATACGCAGTATTTT

d_call: TRBD2
clone_size: NA
v_call: TRBV19
j_call: TRBJ2-5
cdr3_aa: CASSARFIGGVRQETQYF
cdr3_nt: TGTGCCAGTTCCGCCCGGTTTATCGGGGGGGTCCGCCAAGAGACCCAGTACTTC

d_call: NA
clone_size: NA
v_call: TRBV5-6
j_call: TRBJ2-5
cdr3_aa: CASSPGDATDSQETQYF
cdr3_nt: TGTGCCAGCAGCCCTGGGGACGCGACTGATAGTCAAGAGACCCAGTACTTC

d_call: TRBD2
clone_size: NA
v_call: TRBV4-3
j_call: TRBJ2-1
cdr3_aa: CASSQDTSGSYNEQFF
cdr3_nt: TGCGCCAGCAGCCAGGATACTAGCGGATCCTACAATGAGCAGTTCTTC

d_call: NA
clone_size: NA
v_call: TRBV4-3
j_call: TRBJ1-6
cdr3_aa: CASSPQGFESPLHF
cdr3_nt: TGCGCCAGCAGCCCACAGGGTTTTGAATCACCCCTCCACTTT

d_call: TRBD2
clone_size: NA
v_call: TRBV4-3
j_call: TRBJ2-1
cdr3_aa: CASGSGGTISNEQFF
cdr3_nt: TGCGCCAGCGGAAGCGGGGGGACAATTAGCAATGAGCAGTTCTTC

d_call: NA
clone_size: NA
v_call: TRBV30
j_call: TRBJ2-2
cdr3_aa: CAWSVHRTRPPGELFF
cdr3_nt: TGTGCCTGGAGTGTACACCGGACCAGGCCCCCCGGGGAGCTGTTTTTT

d_call: NA
clone_size: NA
v_call: TRBV28
j_call: TRBJ1-1
cdr3_aa: CASSFWFNTEAFF
cdr3_nt: TGTGCCAGCAGTTTTTGGTTCAACACTGAAGCTTTCTTT

d_call: TRBD1
clone_size: NA
v_call: TRBV6-4
j_call: TRBJ2-3
cdr3_aa: CASSDSLGGQGAQYF
cdr3_nt: TGTGCCAGCAGTGACTCTTTGGGAGGACAGGGTGCGCAGTATTTT

d_call: TRBD2
clone_size: NA
v_call: TRBV4-1
j_call: TRBJ2-1
cdr3_aa: CASSQEVAGNEQFF
cdr3_nt: TGCGCCAGCAGCCAAGAGGTAGCGGGGAATGAGCAGTTCTTC

d_call: TRBD1
clone_size: NA
v_call: TRBV7-9
j_call: TRBJ1-2
cdr3_aa: CASSHGPDRGFFNGYTF
cdr3_nt: TGTGCCAGCAGCCACGGACCTGACAGGGGTTTTTTTAATGGCTACACCTTC

d_call: NA
clone_size: NA
v_call: TRBV7-2
j_call: TRBJ2-1
cdr3_aa: CASSLESGPNNEQFF
cdr3_nt: TGTGCCAGCAGCTTAGAATCGGGGCCAAACAATGAGCAGTTCTTC

d_call: NA
clone_size: NA
v_call: TRBV10-3
j_call: TRBJ1-5
cdr3_aa: CAISELRTLQPQHF
cdr3_nt: TGTGCCATCAGTGAGTTACGGACATTACAGCCCCAGCATTTT

d_call: TRBD1
clone_size: NA
v_call: TRBV7-9
j_call: TRBJ1-3
cdr3_aa: CASSSTGERDTIYF
cdr3_nt: TGTGCCAGCAGTTCCACAGGGGAGAGGGACACCATATATTTT

d_call: NA
clone_size: NA
v_call: TRBV9
j_call: TRBJ1-1
cdr3_aa: CASSSLDERAFTEAFF
cdr3_nt: TGTGCCAGCAGCTCACTTGATGAGAGAGCATTTACTGAAGCTTTCTTT

d_call: TRBD1
clone_size: NA
v_call: TRBV6-4
j_call: TRBJ2-3
cdr3_aa: CASSSGQGGTDTQYF
cdr3_nt: TGTGCCAGCAGTTCCGGACAGGGTGGAACAGATACGCAGTATTTT

d_call: NA
clone_size: NA
v_call: TRBV4-3
j_call: TRBJ2-7
cdr3_aa: CASSQALFYEQYF
cdr3_nt: TGCGCCAGCAGCCAAGCTCTCTTCTACGAGCAGTACTTC

d_call: TRBD2
clone_size: NA
v_call: TRBV7-3
j_call: TRBJ2-5
cdr3_aa: CASSSNGLAEETQYF
cdr3_nt: TGTGCCAGCAGCTCTAACGGGCTAGCGGAAGAGACCCAGTACTTC

d_call: NA
clone_size: NA
v_call: TRBV7-6
j_call: TRBJ2-7
cdr3_aa: CASSLVGLDSSYEQYF
cdr3_nt: TGTGCCAGCAGCTTAGTTGGATTGGACAGTTCCTACGAGCAGTACTTC

d_call: NA
clone_size: NA
v_call: TRBV28
j_call: TRBJ2-7
cdr3_aa: CASSFGGGNYEQYF
cdr3_nt: TGTGCCAGCAGTTTCGGAGGGGGGAACTACGAGCAGTACTTC

d_call: NA
clone_size: NA
v_call: TRBV6-1
j_call: TRBJ2-7
cdr3_aa: CASSEEFVGRSYGQYF
cdr3_nt: TGTGCCAGCAGTGAAGAATTTGTGGGACGGTCTTACGGGCAGTACTTC

d_call: TRBD1
clone_size: once
v_call: TRBV6-1
j_call: TRBJ2-3
cdr3_aa: CASSETGEGPDTQYF
cdr3_nt: TGTGCCAGCAGTGAGACAGGGGAAGGGCCAGATACGCAGTATTTT

d_call: TRBD1
clone_size: NA
v_call: TRBV11-2
j_call: TRBJ2-1
cdr3_aa: CASRAGGYNEQFF
cdr3_nt: TGTGCCAGCAGGGCAGGGGGCTACAATGAGCAGTTCTTC

d_call: TRBD1
clone_size: NA
v_call: TRBV2
j_call: TRBJ1-4
cdr3_aa: CASGRGQGLFF
cdr3_nt: TGTGCCAGCGGGCGGGGACAGGGACTGTTTTTT

d_call: TRBD2
clone_size: few
v_call: TRBV27
j_call: TRBJ2-1
cdr3_aa: CASKEGTDSGPQFF
cdr3_nt: TGTGCCAGCAAAGAAGGCACCGATAGCGGGCCACAGTTCTTC

d_call: TRBD2
clone_size: NA
v_call: TRBV9
j_call: TRBJ2-1
cdr3_aa: CASSEWASGGYEQFF
cdr3_nt: TGTGCCAGCAGCGAGTGGGCTAGCGGGGGCTATGAGCAGTTCTTC

d_call: TRBD2
clone_size: NA
v_call: TRBV28
j_call: TRBJ2-7
cdr3_aa: CASSFQIRRESGGEQYF
cdr3_nt: TGTGCCAGCAGTTTCCAAATCCGGCGGGAGAGTGGGGGCGAGCAGTACTTC

d_call: TRBD1
clone_size: few
v_call: TRBV6-1
j_call: TRBJ1-6
cdr3_aa: CASGRDSRSPLHF
cdr3_nt: TGTGCCAGCGGGAGGGACAGTCGATCACCCCTCCACTTT

d_call: NA
clone_size: NA
v_call: TRBV6-5
j_call: TRBJ2-6
cdr3_aa: CASSQQGSGANVLTF
cdr3_nt: TGTGCCAGCAGCCAACAGGGCTCTGGGGCCAACGTCCTGACTTTC

d_call: NA
clone_size: NA
v_call: TRBV5-6
j_call: TRBJ2-5
cdr3_aa: CASSLADISQETQYF
cdr3_nt: TGTGCCAGCAGCTTGGCCGACATCAGCCAAGAGACCCAGTACTTC

d_call: TRBD2
clone_size: NA
v_call: TRBV6-4
j_call: TRBJ2-3
cdr3_aa: CASSDGTSGTDTQYF
cdr3_nt: TGTGCCAGCAGTGACGGGACTAGCGGCACAGATACGCAGTATTTT